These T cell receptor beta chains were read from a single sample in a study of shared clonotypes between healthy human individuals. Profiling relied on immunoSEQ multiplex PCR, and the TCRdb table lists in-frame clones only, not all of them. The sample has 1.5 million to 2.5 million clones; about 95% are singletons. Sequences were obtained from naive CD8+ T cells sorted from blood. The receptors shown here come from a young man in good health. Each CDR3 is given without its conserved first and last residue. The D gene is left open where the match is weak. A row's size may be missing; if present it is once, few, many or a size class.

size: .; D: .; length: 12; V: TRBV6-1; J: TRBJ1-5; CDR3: ASSTPGMNQPQH
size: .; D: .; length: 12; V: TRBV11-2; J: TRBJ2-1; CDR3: ASSFSGSYNEQF
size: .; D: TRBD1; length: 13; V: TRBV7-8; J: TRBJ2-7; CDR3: ASSLERQGSYEQY
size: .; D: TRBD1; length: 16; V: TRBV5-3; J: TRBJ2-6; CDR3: ARSAVTGWDPGANVLT
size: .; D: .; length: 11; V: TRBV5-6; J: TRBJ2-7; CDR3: ASSSNRADEQY
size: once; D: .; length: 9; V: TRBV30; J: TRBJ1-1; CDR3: AWNSKLEAF
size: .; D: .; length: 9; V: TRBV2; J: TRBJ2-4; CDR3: ASSPGPIQY
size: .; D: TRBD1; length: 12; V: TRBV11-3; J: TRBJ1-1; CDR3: ASSPQGAGTEAF
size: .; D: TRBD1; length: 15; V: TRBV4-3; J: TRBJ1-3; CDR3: ASSQDRDRGLGNTIY
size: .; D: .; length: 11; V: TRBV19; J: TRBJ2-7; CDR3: ASSLTSTYEQY
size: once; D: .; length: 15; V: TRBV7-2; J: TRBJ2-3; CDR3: ASSFPIVSGATDTQY
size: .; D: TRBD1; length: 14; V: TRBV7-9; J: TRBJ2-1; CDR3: ASSLAGTGIYNEQF
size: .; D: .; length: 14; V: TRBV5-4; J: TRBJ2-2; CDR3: ASSLIGSGETGELF
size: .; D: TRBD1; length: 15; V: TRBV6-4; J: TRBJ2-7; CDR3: ASSERQGLDSGYEQY
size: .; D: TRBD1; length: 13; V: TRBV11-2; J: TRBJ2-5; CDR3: ASSFTGTDQETQY
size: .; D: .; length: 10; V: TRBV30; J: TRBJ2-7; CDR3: AWSIGDYEQY
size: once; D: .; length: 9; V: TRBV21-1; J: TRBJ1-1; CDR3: ASSKGFEAF
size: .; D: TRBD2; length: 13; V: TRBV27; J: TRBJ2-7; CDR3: ASSLGRTSGYEQY
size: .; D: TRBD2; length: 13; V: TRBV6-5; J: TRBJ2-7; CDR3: ASSYGLAGEYEQY
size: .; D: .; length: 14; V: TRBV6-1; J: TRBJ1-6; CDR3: ASSEGHGWGDSPLH
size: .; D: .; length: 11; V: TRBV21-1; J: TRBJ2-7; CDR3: ASSDARAERKY
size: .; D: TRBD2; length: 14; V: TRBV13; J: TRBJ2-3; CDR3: ASSLILAGGGDTQY
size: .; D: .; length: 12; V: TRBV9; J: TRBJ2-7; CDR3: ASSVGRSGYEQY
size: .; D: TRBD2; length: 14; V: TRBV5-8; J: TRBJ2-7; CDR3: ASSYGLAGQSYEQY
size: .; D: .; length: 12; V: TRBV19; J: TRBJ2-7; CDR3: ASSPGTDAYEQY
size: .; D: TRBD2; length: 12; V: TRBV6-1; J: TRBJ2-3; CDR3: ATWTSGGEDTQY
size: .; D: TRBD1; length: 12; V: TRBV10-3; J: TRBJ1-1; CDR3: AIRWGQMNTEAF
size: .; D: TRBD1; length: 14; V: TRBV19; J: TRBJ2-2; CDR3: ASSLRDRGLTGELF
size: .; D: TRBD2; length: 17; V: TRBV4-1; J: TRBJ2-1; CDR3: ASSQEGGDRGGRYNEQF
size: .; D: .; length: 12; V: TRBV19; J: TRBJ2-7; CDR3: ASSIGEGVNEQY
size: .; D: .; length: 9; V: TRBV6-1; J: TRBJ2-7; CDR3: ASSEGWEQY
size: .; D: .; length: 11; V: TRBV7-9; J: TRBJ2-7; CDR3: ASSPGGRYEQY
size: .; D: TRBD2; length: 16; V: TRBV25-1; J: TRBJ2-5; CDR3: ASSEKGTSGRVSETQY
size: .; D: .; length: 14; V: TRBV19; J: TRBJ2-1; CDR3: ASSILGGTLYNEQF
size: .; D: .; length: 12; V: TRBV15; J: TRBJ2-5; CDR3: ATSRVEAQETQY
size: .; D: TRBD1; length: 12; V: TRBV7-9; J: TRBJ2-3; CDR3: ASSLGQGQDTQY
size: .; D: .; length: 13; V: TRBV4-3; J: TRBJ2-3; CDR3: ASSPSDYGTDTQY
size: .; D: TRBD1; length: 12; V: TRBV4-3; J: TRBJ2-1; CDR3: ASSRWGQNNEQF
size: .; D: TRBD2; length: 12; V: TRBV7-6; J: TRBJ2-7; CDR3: ASSLGLAGYEQY
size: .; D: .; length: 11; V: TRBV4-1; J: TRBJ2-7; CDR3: ASSQVGGDEQY
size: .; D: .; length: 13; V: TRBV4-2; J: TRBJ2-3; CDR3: ASSQEYGSTDTQY
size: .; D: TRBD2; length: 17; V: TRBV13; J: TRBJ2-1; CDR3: ASSPRQLLGLADYNEQF
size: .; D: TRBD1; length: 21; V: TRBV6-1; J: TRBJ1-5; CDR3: ASSEFLYVYGQGKSASNQPQH
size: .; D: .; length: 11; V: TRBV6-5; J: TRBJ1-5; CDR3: ASSWAAGQPQH
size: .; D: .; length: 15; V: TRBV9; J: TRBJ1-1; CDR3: ASSPTGGWGMNTEAF
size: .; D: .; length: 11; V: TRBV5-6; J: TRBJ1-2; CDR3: ASSFQFNYGYT
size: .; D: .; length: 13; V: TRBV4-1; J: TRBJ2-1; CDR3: ASSRDQSSYNEQF
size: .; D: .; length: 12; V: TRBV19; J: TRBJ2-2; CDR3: ASSWIPNTGELF
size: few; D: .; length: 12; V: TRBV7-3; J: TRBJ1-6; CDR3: ASSLDSGNSPLH
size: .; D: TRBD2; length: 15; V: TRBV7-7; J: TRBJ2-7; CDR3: ASSPHVGLAGEYEQY
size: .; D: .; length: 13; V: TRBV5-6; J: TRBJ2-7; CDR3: ASSHGRANSYEQY
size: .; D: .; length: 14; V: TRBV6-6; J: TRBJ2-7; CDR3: ASSIGLVQADYEQY
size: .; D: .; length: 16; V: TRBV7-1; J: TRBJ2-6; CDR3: ASSTFGRGQSRANVLT
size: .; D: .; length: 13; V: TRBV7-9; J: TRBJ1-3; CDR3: ASSHDIDSGNTIY
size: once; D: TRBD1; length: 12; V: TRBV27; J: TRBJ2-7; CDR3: ASSLGRGPYEQY